Below, one TCR beta chain is given with its context. The antigen is not known. The record originates from a study of Tregs in tolerant kidney transplant recipients. J was trimmed by 2 bases and V by 1 base; bases with no gene match: 1. From germline, CDR1 is MGHRA and CDR2 YSYEKL. This CDR3 has 15 residues. Data came from immunoSEQ multiplex PCR; TCRdb stores just in-frame clones and leaves some out. The data show 90,000 or so clones, with more than 85% seen just once and about 1.5% held by the top ten. Findings and limits, study-wide: Activated donor B cell expansion appeared to reveal the most relevant donor-specific TCRbeta repertoire. Tolerant patients' donor-specific Tregs expanded beyond overall Tregs, suggesting antigen-driven growth. For some patients, primers changed over time, blocking nucleotide-level comparison.

The nonmyeloablative bone marrow transplants came from related graft donors, with transient mixed chimerism. Thawed PBMCs were FACS-sorted into unstimulated CD4+CD25+CD127- regulatory T cells, CD4+CD25- non-regulatory cells, CD4 and CD8 cells. The rearrangement joins TRBV4-1 to TRBJ2-1; 8 nucleotides match TRBD1. The sample in question was CD4+ T cells from blood (PBMCs), obtained 12 months after the transplant. The receptor was derived from a human patient who received a combined kidney and bone marrow transplant. Some of the T cells may derive from the graft donor. CDR3 sequence (DNA): TGCGCCAGCAGCCAAGGACAGGGGCCCTACAATGAGCAGTTCTTC. This encodes CASSQGQGPYNEQFF.